The TCR beta chain described here comes from a study of blood T cell repertoires in COVID-19. The table came from immunoSEQ multiplex PCR; TCRdb's copy has only in-frame clones and leaves some out. This repertoire shows approximately 230,000 clones, about 90% found once; its top ten account for approximately 2%. Germline lookup yields CDR1 MGHDK and CDR2 SYGVNS. CDR3 length: 15 residues. The V and J ends lost 1 base and 3 bases respectively, with 12 bases between them. This sequence was found in a woman younger than 30 who had recovered from COVID-19. Specimen: PBMCs or T cells enriched from blood (not recorded which). The chain couples TRBV25-1 to TRBJ1-2; possible D gene TRBD1, 5 bases. The CDR3 DNA is TGTGCCAGCAGTGAATTGGGGGGTTTGGACTATGGCTACACCTTC. Residues: CASSELGGLDYGYTF.